The present entry profiles one TCR beta chain with its context. The germline CDR1 and CDR2 sequences are MGHRA and YSYEKL. The V end was cut by 3 bases, the J end by 0 bases, with 12 bases between. This CDR3 is 17 amino acids long. This entry belongs to a study of blood T cell repertoires in COVID-19. Sequencing was performed with immunoSEQ multiplex PCR; in TCRdb, only in-frame clones are kept and a portion is missing. Altogether 330,000 or so clones are present, more than 90% being singletons, with the ten largest covering about 18%. V is TRBV4-1 and J is TRBJ2-6; D possibly corresponds to TRBD2 (6 bases). Sequenced material: PBMCs or T cells enriched from blood (not recorded which). This sequence originates from a woman younger than 45 who had recovered from COVID-19. CDR3: CASSQSEGHSGANVLTF. The CDR3 coding sequence is TGCGCCAGCAGCCAGTCGGAGGGCCACTCTGGGGCCAACGTCCTGACTTTC.